The clone carrying this T cell receptor (beta chain) was observed a few times. The participants were between roughly 18 and 89 years old and came from about two dozen US areas. Grouping used clinical history reported by participants in a survey and questionnaire. The authors' processing: Quantification of nucleated cells was approximated via reference gene primer amplification. Using immunoSEQ multiplex PCR, the repertoire was profiled, and TCRdb retains in-frame clones only, with some absent. The DNA was the basis for D and trimming; V, J and clone size are from that table. The data hold fewer than 400,000 clones, with more than 85% observed a single time. The data stem from a study of blood T cell repertoires in COVID-19. Study-wide context: Samples of COVID-19 (acute and convalescent) were obtained from the United States, Italy and Spain.

There are 15 residues in the CDR3. With 6 bases removed from V and 8 bases from J, the gap between germline ends came to 22 bases. Looked up from germline, CDR1 is LNHDA and CDR2 is SQIVND (reference sequence). This TCR derives from a woman in her twenties or thirties who had recovered from COVID-19. The chain combines TRBV19 with TRBJ1-2, with D unresolved. The sequenced material came from PBMCs or T cells enriched from blood (not recorded which). The CDR3 DNA is TGTGCCAGTAGCCCCCGTTTGCCCGTCGCGGGCGGCTACACCTTC. Translation gives CASSPRLPVAGGYTF.